This record covers a single T cell receptor (beta chain). It has no known antigen specificity. No much larger clone exists at a distance of one base, and base qualities are not known. During the collection period, no immune events, such as infections, were documented for the healthy donors. Blood repertoires from healthy donors were used as a training cohort for calibrating time-dependent variance in a beta-binomial model of differential abundance of T-cell clones. The training cohort was composed of approximately ten healthy donors, 3 female and 7 male. An age range of about 29 to 65 years, with an average of about 45 years, was recorded for the donors. Whole blood from each healthy donor was obtained from a commercial supplier and was collected at three time points around 15 days apart. For immunosequencing, genomic DNA was extracted from whole blood that had not been sorted. This sample was taken from a study of identifying expanded T cells in peripheral blood (dated by TCRdb to the late 2010s). Regarding the complete study: Technical replicates were generated by sequencing separate aliquots of the same genomic DNA pool, with four replicates compared pairwise. Overall study results and their limits: The authors expected biological variance in healthy repertoires might increase further over much longer intervals such as months to years. Across all healthy-donor time intervals, the beta-binomial model significantly cut both the number of clones called differentially abundant and the false-positive rate. In all healthy donors, the variance in clone template counts between samples taken roughly 14 days apart rose significantly as total template count increased. The binomial model flagged approximately 1.2 differentially abundant clones between technical replicates, compared with 15 to 17 over approximately two weeks and 19 over around four weeks.

Measured from the cysteine to the phenylalanine, the CDR3 is 10 residues long. This entry keeps only the CDR3 DNA: 30 bases, framed from base 1. V gives up 4 bases and J gives up 7 bases, and the segment between their germline ends measures 7 bases. Based on the germline V gene, the CDR1 and CDR2 sequences are SQVTM and ANQGSEA. The immunoSEQ Assay, which relies on bias-controlled multiplex PCR amplification of genomic DNA, was used to profile TCRbeta CDR3 regions. As for the original processing: To quantify the absolute abundance of each unique TCRbeta CDR3 region, the sequences were collapsed and filtered. Two models were used to test differential abundance: a binomial model (Fisher-equivalent) and a beta-binomial model that adds time-dependent variance fitted from healthy donors. Clones with fewer than 5 combined templates were removed, and a clone was called differentially abundant if the clone's Benjamini-Hochberg FDR was below 0.01. Beta-binomial variance was modeled as a function of total template count across the two samples using the form v = (b*log(k)+a)^2. TCRdb took over this immuneACCESS table, retaining in-frame rearrangements with V and J assigned. Such tables are incomplete; in checked studies, under half of the missing clones stem from an unresolved V gene, and the remainder is unexplained. For V, J and clone size, that table is used; D and trimming come from the DNA. This sample gives about 100,000 clones in total; 80% to 90% of them show up just once. Of the sample, roughly 6% is held by the ten largest clones.

The V and J segments used are TRBV29-1 and TRBJ1-1, and TRBD1 may be the D gene, going by 5 matching bases. Material: blood. The sequence derives from a person aged 18 to 75 in good health. At the DNA level, the sequence is TGCAGCGTTGGCAGGGTTGAAGCTTTCTTT. This codes for CSVGRVEAFF.